This T cell receptor (beta chain) is drawn from a study of post-analysis software for immune sequencing data. Study results and caveats: Patients had higher frequencies than controls of roughly 5 TRBV segments, including TRBV5-6, TRBV5-1 and TRBV20-1.

To note about this clonotype: Its antigen is unknown.

TCR beta libraries were prepared from cDNA with unique molecular identifiers. TCRdb re-derived calls from the PCR reads in MiXCR, one entry per CDR3 protein. The sample holds about 570,000 distinct CDR3 sequences, 30% to 40% seen once. Trimming removed 2 bases from V and 3 bases from J; junction bases left unmatched: 6. CDR1 MNHNY and CDR2 SVGAGI come from the germline V gene (reference sequence). The CDR3 covers 16 residues. Sequences were obtained from blood. The sequence derives from a girl aged 2-17 years with multiple sclerosis. The chain is built from TRBV6-6 and TRBJ1-2; 10 bases agree with TRBD1. The CDR3: CASSYTGQGVDYGYTF. For the CDR3, the DNA is TGTGCCAGCAGTTACACCGGACAGGGGGTGGACTATGGCTACACCTTC.